In this sample, the clone carrying this T cell receptor beta chain turned up a few times. What it binds is not known. Germline values: CDR1 SGHVS, CDR2 FQNEAQ. This CDR3 spans 16 amino acids. Deletions cut 0 bases from V and 4 bases from J, with 13 bases between. TCRdb independently ran MiXCR on the 5' RACE reads; one entry per CDR3 protein. The table shows 550,000 to 700,000 distinct CDR3 sequences, with around 15% occurring only once. This sample is drawn from a study of T-cell memory formation after mild COVID-19. In the study overall: The two donors had largely donor-specific TCR clusters. Points from the study as a whole: There was no confirmation that second-wave clones peaking on day 37 were SARS-CoV-2 specific. Cross-reactive memory appears to have joined, as suggested by some responding clones showing up in pre-infection memory. Later expanders leaned toward CD4+, whereas clones contracting from day 15 to 85 were balanced CD4/CD8.

The sequencing sample was made of PBMCs or a T cell subset sorted from them (not recorded which). The V gene is TRBV7-8, the J gene TRBJ2-1, with D possibly TRBD2 on 5 matching bases. The sequence was obtained from an adult woman who had mild COVID-19 (a few samples of this study predate the infection). Cell type and time point are not known. CDR3 residues: CASSLARVLPYNEQFF. The CDR3 nucleotides read TGTGCCAGCAGCTTAGCGCGGGTTCTACCGTACAATGAGCAGTTCTTC. The whole variable domain, remainder taken from reference TRBV7-8 and TRBJ2-1, is GAGVSQSPRYKVAKRGQDVALRCDPISGHVSLFWYQQALGQGPEFLTYFQNEAQLDKSGLPSDRFFAERPEGSVSTLKIQRTQQEDSAVYLCASSLARVLPYNEQFFGPGTRLTVL.